This paragraph covers one T cell receptor (beta chain) sequence. Its antigen is unknown. The conserved closing phenylalanine or tryptophan is absent in this CDR3, likely reflecting a read error. RNA isolated from unsorted whole blood supplied the blood RNA, with germline DNA also extracted. Chronic HBV infection affected patients, none of whom had received treatment. The data originate from a study of tumor-infiltrating lymphocytes in primary liver carcinoma. For the study at large: Staged T1-T3 N0M0, the tumors had sizes that ranged from roughly 4.2 to 11 cm across. Samples returned roughly 3.65 to 7.5 million productive TCRbeta reads each. Read depth did not differ significantly between tissue types. Study-level results: Tumor top-250-clone fractions significantly exceeded those of blood (p = 0.039).

Starting material of roughly 550 ng total RNA yielded TCR beta cDNA via a constant-region primer. Libraries covering TCR beta were generated through three nested multiplex PCR rounds (using a slightly modified ARM-PCR). TRBV1-TRBV30 forward primers paired with a C-beta reverse primer were used in the first two PCR rounds, which ran approximately 10 cycles each. One entry per CDR3 protein results from TCRdb running MiXCR on the multiplex PCR reads. The sample records approximately 210,000 distinct CDR3 sequences, approximately 64% being singletons. CDR3 length: 15 residues. Trimming took 7 bases from V and 5 from J; bases not matched to a gene: 10. Germline V gene sequence: CDR1 SGHAT, CDR2 FQNNGV.

The V gene is TRBV11-2, the J gene TRBJ2-5, with 10 bases fitting TRBD2. The receptor was isolated from a woman aged 55 to 70 with primary liver carcinoma and hepatitis B virus infection. Material: peripheral blood. CDR3 DNA sequence: TGTGCCAGCAACTTGGGACTAGCGTCATCGGAGACCCAGTACATC. Protein: CASNLGLASSETQYI.